This TCR beta chain was identified during a study of CD8 T cells in ankylosing spondylitis. Overall study results and limits: Disease-associated clones were reportedly significantly overrepresented in matched ankylosing spondylitis synovial fluid. Existing reports had already noted some motif variants in reactive arthritis synovial fluid and blood. Disease-linked clones were CD8+ and relatively rare in peripheral blood. About 8 highly homologous variants made up a TCR beta motif that seemed to typify ankylosing spondylitis blood.

V was cut by 0 bases and J by 0 bases, with 11 bases left in between. CDR3 length: 15 residues. Germline lookup yields CDR1 DFQATT and CDR2 SNEGSKA (reference sequence). TCRdb processed the 5' RACE reads anew with MiXCR; each CDR3 protein has one entry. The sample holds around 39,000 distinct CDR3 sequences, 8% to 13% seen once. By share, this clonotype counts as large. No antigen is known for it. The chain combines TRBV20-1 with TRBJ1-2, with a possible D match to TRBD1 (5 bases). The source of this sequence is a male donor with ankylosing spondylitis. The sequenced sample consisted of synovial fluid, either unsorted or a sorted T cell fraction (not recorded which). Here the CDR3 DNA reads TGCAGTGCTAGAGATGAAGTCAGGGCTAACTATGGCTACACCTTC. It is translated as CSARDEVRANYGYTF.